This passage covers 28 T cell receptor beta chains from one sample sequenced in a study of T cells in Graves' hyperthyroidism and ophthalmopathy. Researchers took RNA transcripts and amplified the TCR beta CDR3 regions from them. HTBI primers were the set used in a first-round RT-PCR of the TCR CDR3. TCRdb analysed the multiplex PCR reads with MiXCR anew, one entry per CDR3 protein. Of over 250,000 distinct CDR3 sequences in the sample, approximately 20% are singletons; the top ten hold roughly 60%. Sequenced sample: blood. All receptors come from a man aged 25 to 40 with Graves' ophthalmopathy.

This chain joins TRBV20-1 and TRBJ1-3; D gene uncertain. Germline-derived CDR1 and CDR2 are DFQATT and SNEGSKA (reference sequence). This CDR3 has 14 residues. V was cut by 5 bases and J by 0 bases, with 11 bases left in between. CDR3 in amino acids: CSADGPSSGNTIYF. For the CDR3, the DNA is TGCAGTGCTGACGGACCGAGCTCTGGAAACACCATATATTTT.

The CDR3 is CASSSDRGSNTIYF. As DNA, the CDR3 is TGTGCCAGCAGTTCGGACAGGGGGTCAAACACCATATATTTT. V and J are TRBV28 and TRBJ1-3; 10 bases line up with TRBD1. The junction had 3 bases not matched to a gene; V was cut back by 4 bases and J by 6 bases. CDR1 and CDR2 from the germline V gene are MDHEN and SYDVKM. The CDR3 covers 14 residues.

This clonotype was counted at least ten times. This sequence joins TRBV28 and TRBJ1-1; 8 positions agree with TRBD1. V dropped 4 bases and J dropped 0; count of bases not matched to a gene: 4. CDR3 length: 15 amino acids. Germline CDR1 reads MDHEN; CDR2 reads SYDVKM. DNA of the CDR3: TGTGCCAGCAGTTACAGGACAGGGATGAACACTGAAGCTTTCTTT. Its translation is CASSYRTGMNTEAFF.

The CDR3 spells CASSQGPAFGAFF. The CDR3 DNA is TGTGCCAGCAGCCAAGGGCCCGCCTTCGGGGCTTTCTTT. The chain is built from TRBV14 and TRBJ1-1, with D uncertain. The length of the CDR3 is 13 residues. Germline V gene lookup returns CDR1 SGHDN and CDR2 FVKESK. Trimming took 1 base from V and 11 from J, leaving 14 bases between them.

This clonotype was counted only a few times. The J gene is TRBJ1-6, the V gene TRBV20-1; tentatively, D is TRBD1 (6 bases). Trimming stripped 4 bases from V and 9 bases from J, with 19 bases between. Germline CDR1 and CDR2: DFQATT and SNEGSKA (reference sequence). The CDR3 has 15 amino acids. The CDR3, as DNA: TGCAGTGCTACAGGGCCAGTAAGGGGGTTTTCACCCCTCCACTTT. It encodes CSATGPVRGFSPLHF.

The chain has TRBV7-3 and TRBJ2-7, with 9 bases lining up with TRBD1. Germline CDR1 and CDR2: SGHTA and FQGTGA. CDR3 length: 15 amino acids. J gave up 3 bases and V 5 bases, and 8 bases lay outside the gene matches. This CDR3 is CASSPHRTGDYEQYF. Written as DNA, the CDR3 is TGTGCCAGCAGCCCTCACCGGACAGGGGACTACGAGCAGTACTTC.

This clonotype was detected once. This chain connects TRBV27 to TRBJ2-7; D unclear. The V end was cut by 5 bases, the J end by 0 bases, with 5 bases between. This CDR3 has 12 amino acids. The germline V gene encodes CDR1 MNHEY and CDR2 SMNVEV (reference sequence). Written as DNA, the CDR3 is TGTGCCAGCAGTGGGAACTCCTACGAGCAGTACTTC. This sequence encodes CASSGNSYEQYF.

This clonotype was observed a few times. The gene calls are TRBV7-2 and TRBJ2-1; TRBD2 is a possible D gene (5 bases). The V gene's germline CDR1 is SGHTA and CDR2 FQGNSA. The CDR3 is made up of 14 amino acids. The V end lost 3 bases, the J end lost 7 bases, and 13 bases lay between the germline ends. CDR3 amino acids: CASSFLAAGNEQFF. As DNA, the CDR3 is TGTGCCAGCAGCTTCCTAGCCGCCGGGAATGAGCAGTTCTTC.

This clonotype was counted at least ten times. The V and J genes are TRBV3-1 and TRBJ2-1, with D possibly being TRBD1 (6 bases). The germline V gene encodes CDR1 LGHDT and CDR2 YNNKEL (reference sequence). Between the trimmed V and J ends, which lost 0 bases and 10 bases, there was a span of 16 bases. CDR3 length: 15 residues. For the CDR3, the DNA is TGTGCCAGCAGCCAAGAAAGGACAGCGAGTCGGGAGCAGTTCTTC. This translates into CASSQERTASREQFF.

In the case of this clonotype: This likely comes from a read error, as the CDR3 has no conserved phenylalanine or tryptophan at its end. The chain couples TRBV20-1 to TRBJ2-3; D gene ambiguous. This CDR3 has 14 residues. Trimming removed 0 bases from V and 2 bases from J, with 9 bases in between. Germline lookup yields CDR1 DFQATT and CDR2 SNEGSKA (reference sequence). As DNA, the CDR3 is TGCAGTGCTAGAGAAGATACCCTCACAGATACGCAGTATTCT. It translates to CSAREDTLTDTQYS.

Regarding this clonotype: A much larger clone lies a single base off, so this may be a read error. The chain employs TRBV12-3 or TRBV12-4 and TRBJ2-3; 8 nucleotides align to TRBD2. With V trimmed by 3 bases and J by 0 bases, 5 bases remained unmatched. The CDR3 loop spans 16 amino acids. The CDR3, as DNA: TGTGCCAGCAGTTTGGGCGGGAGGACTAGCACAGATACGCAGTATTTT. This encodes CASSLGGRTSTDTQYF.

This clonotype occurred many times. The CDR3 protein is CASSSAVPLNTEAFF. CDR3 bases: TGTGCCAGCAGCTCGGCCGTGCCGTTGAACACTGAAGCTTTCTTT. The J gene is TRBJ1-1, the V gene TRBV11-1; D gene unclear. The germline gives CDR1 SGHAT, CDR2 FQDESV (reference sequence). This CDR3 is built from 15 residues. Trimming pared 4 bases from V and 0 bases from J, leaving 12 bases between.

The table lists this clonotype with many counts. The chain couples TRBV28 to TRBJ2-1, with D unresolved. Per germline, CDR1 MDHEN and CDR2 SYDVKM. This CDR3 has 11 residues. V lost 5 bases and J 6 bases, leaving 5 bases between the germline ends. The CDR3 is CASSRPNEQFF. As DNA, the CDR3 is TGTGCCAGCAGTCGTCCCAATGAGCAGTTCTTC.

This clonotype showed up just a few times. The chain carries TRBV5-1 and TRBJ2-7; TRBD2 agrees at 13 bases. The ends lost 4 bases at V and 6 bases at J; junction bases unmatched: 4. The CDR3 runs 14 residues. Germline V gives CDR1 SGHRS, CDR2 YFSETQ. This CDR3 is CASSAGLAGVEQYF. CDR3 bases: TGCGCCAGCAGCGCCGGACTAGCGGGAGTCGAGCAGTACTTC. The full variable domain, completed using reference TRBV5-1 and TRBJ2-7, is KAGVTQTPRYLIKTRGQQVTLSCSPISGHRSVSWYQQTPGQGLQFLFEYFSETQRNKGNFPGRFSGRQFSNSRSEMNVSTLELGDSALYLCASSAGLAGVEQYFGPGTRLTVT.

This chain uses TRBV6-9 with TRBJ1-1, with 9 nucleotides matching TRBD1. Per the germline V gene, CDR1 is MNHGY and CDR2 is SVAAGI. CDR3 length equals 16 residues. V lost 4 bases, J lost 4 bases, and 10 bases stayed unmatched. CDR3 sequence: CASSFLQGAFGTEAFF. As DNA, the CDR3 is TGTGCCAGCAGTTTTTTACAGGGGGCGTTCGGCACTGAAGCTTTCTTT.

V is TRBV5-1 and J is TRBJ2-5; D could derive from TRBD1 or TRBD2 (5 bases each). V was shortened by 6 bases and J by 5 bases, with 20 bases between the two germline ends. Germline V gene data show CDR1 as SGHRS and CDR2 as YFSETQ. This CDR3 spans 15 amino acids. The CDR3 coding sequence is TGCGCCAGCAAAAATGGCCTGGACTGGGGGGAGACCCAGTACTTC. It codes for CASKNGLDWGETQYF.

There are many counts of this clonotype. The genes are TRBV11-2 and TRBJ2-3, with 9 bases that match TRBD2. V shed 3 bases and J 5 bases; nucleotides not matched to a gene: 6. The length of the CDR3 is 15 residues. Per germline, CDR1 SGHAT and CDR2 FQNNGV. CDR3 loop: CASSFSGRREDTQYF. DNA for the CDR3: TGTGCCAGCAGCTTTAGCGGGAGACGCGAAGATACGCAGTATTTT. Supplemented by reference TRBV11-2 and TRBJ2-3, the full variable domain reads EAGVAQSPRYKIIEKRQSVAFWCNPISGHATLYWYQQILGQGPKLLIQFQNNGVVDDSQLPKDRFSAERLKGVDSTLKIQPAKLEDSAVYLCASSFSGRREDTQYFGPGTRLTVL.

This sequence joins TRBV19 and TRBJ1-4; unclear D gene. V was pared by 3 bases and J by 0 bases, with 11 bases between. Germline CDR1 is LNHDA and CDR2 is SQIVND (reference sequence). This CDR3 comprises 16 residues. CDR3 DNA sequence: TGTGCCAGTAGTATCCCCAGACATGCAACTAATGAAAAACTGTTTTTT. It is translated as CASSIPRHATNEKLFF.

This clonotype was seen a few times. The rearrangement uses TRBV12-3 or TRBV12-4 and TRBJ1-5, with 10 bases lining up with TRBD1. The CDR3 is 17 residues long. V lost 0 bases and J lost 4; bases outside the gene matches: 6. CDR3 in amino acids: CASSLADRGGGNQPQHF. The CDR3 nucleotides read TGTGCCAGCAGTTTAGCGGACAGGGGGGGGGGTAATCAGCCCCAGCATTTT.

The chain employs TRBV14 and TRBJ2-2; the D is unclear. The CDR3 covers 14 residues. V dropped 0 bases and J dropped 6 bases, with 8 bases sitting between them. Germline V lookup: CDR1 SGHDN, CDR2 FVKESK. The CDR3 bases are TGTGCCAGCAGCCAAGATCGGGTAGCCGGGGAGCTGTTTTTT. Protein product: CASSQDRVAGELFF.

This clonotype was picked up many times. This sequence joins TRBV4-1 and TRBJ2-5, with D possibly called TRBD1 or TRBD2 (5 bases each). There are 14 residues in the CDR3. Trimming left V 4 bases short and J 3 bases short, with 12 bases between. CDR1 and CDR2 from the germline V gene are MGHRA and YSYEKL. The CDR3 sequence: CASSPRDGEETQYF. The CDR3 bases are TGCGCCAGCAGCCCTAGGGACGGAGAAGAGACCCAGTACTTC.

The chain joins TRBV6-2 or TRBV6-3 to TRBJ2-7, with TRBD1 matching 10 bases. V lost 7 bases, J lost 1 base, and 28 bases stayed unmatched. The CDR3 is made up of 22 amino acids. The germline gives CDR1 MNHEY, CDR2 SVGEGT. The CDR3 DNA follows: TGTGCCAGCAACTCCGGTCTTGCGCGCGGCGGAACACCGGGACAGGGGTCCTACGAGCAGTACTTC. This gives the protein CASNSGLARGGTPGQGSYEQYF.

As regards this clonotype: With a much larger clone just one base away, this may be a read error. In nucleotides, the CDR3 is TGTGCCAGCAGTTACTCGGACGGACCAACGAACACCGGGGAGCTGTTTTTT. This encodes CASSYSDGPTNTGELFF. The chain joins TRBV6-2 or TRBV6-3 to TRBJ2-2, with D hard to call. V was pared by 0 bases and J by 0 bases, with 11 bases between. Per the germline V gene, CDR1 is MNHEY and CDR2 is SVGEGT. The CDR3 loop spans 17 amino acids.

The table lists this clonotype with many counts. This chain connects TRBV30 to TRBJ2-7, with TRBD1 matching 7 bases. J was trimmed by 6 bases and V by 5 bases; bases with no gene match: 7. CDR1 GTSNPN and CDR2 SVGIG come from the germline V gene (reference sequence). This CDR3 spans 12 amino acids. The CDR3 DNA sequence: TGTGCCTGGGATGACAGGGTATCCGAGCAGTACTTC. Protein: CAWDDRVSEQYF.

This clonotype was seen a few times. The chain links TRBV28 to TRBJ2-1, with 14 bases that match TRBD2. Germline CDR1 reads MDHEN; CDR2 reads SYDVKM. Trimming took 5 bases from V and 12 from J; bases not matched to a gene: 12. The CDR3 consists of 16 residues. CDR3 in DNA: TGTGCCAGCAGTAGCCTTCTGGGACTAGCGGGAGTGGGGCAGTTCTTC. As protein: CASSSLLGLAGVGQFF.

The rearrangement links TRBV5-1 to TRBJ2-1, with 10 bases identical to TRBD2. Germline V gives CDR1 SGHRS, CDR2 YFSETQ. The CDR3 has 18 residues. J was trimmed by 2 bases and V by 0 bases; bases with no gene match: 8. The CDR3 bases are TGCGCCAGCAGCTTGGGGCTAGCGGGAGCGGTGCCCTACAATGAGCAGTTCTTC. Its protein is CASSLGLAGAVPYNEQFF.

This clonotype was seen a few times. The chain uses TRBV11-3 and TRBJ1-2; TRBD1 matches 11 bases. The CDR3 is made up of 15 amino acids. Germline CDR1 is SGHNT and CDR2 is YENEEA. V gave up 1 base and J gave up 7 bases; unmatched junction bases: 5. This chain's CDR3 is CASSLGGQGAIGYTF. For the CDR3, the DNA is TGTGCCAGCAGCTTAGGAGGACAGGGGGCGATTGGCTACACCTTC.

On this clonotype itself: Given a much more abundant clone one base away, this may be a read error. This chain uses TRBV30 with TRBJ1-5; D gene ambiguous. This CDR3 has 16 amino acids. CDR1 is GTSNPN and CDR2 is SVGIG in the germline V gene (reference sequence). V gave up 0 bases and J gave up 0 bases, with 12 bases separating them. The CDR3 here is CAWSVPSPSSNQPQHF. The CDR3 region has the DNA TGTGCCTGGAGTGTACCCAGTCCTTCTAGCAATCAGCCCCAGCATTTT.